The source of this TCR beta chain is a study of CD8 T cells in Susac syndrome. Germline-derived CDR1 and CDR2 are SGHTA and FQGNSA. The J segment lost 0 bases and the V segment lost 6 bases, leaving 6 bases of the junction unmatched. The CDR3 extends over 15 amino acids. An input of roughly 0.45 to 1 ug of RNA was subjected to reverse transcription using random hexamers. TCRdb ran MiXCR on the immunoSEQ multiplex PCR reads and lists one entry per CDR3 protein. The table has about 130,000 distinct CDR3 sequences, about 93% seen once. This receptor was taken from a human donor in good health. The rearrangement joins TRBV7-2 to TRBJ2-7; 9 bases map to TRBD1. Sequenced sample: CD4+ T cells from PBMCs. The CDR3 spells CASRTGTGNSYEQYF. The CDR3 DNA sequence: TGTGCCAGCAGAACCGGGACAGGGAACTCCTACGAGCAGTACTTC.